One and the same sample provided the 2 T cell receptor beta chains below, sequenced in a study of blood T cell repertoires in COVID-19. Profiling relied on immunoSEQ multiplex PCR, and the TCRdb table lists in-frame clones only, not all of them. The sample shows around 69,000 clones, roughly 85% of them seen only once. Source material: peripheral blood. Source of these receptors: a man aged 50-59 years with acute or convalescent COVID-19.

The chain employs TRBV14 and TRBJ1-1, with D unclear. Deletions cut 0 bases from V and 6 bases from J, with 17 bases between. The CDR3 loop spans 16 amino acids. Germline V gene data show CDR1 as SGHDN and CDR2 as FVKESK. The CDR3 is CASSQDLLETGAEAFF. The CDR3 DNA sequence: TGTGCCAGCAGCCAAGATCTCCTTGAAACGGGTGCTGAAGCTTTCTTT.

The V and J genes are TRBV2 and TRBJ1-5; TRBD1 might be the D (5 bases). The CDR3 is 15 residues long. V was trimmed by 4 bases and J by 6 bases, leaving 16 bases between them. Looked up from germline, CDR1 is SNHLY and CDR2 is FYNNEI. CDR3 in DNA: TGTGCCAGCAGTGCCGACGAGGGGAGGGGTCAGCCCCAGCATTTT. Translation: CASSADEGRGQPQHF.